The rows below give T cell receptor beta chains drawn from one sample of a study of blood T cell repertoires in COVID-19. The method was immunoSEQ multiplex PCR; TCRdb's version includes in-frame clones alone and lacks a portion of them. The sample has over 200,000 clones; about 90% are singletons. Material for sequencing was PBMCs or T cells enriched from blood (not recorded which). These receptor sequences come from a human donor in a cohort exposed to, infected with or recovered from COVID-19 (not recorded which). The donor label of this sample is uncertain. The CDR3 runs from the conserved cysteine through the conserved F or W. The order of the fields is J gene, D gene, clone size, V gene, CDR3 DNA, CDR3 protein. D genes are given only for firm matches. Clone size is shown for a subset of rows, as once, few, many or a class of expanded clone.

J gene: TRBJ2-7
D gene: TRBD2
clone size: -
V gene: TRBV9
CDR3 DNA: TGTGCCAGCAGCGCCGAGCGGGGGCCTCACTACGAGCAGTACTTC
CDR3 protein: CASSAERGPHYEQYF

J gene: TRBJ1-2
D gene: -
clone size: few
V gene: TRBV18
CDR3 DNA: TGTGCCAGCTCCCTCGAGACAGATCTAAACGGCTACACCTTC
CDR3 protein: CASSLETDLNGYTF

J gene: TRBJ1-1
D gene: -
clone size: -
V gene: TRBV19
CDR3 DNA: TGTGCCAGTAGTATGGGGGGGACGGGCACTGAAGCTTTCTTT
CDR3 protein: CASSMGGTGTEAFF

J gene: TRBJ2-1
D gene: TRBD2
clone size: -
V gene: TRBV2
CDR3 DNA: TGTGCCAGCAATAGACTAGCGGGGGGTTCCTACAATGAGCAGTTCTTC
CDR3 protein: CASNRLAGGSYNEQFF

J gene: TRBJ2-7
D gene: -
clone size: -
V gene: TRBV6-1
CDR3 DNA: TGTGCCAGCAGTGAGTCCGGGGTCTACTACGAGCAGTACTTC
CDR3 protein: CASSESGVYYEQYF

J gene: TRBJ2-7
D gene: -
clone size: -
V gene: TRBV12-5
CDR3 DNA: TGTGCTAGTGGTTCTACAGCGACAGGGACTAGCGAGCAGTACTTC
CDR3 protein: CASGSTATGTSEQYF

J gene: TRBJ2-4
D gene: TRBD2
clone size: -
V gene: TRBV2
CDR3 DNA: TGTGCCAGCAGCGGCCCGGGGAAGCGGGGGGGTCTAGCCAAAAACATTCAGTACTTC
CDR3 protein: CASSGPGKRGGLAKNIQYF

J gene: TRBJ2-7
D gene: -
clone size: -
V gene: TRBV6-5
CDR3 DNA: TGTGCCAGCAGCCTGGGCGTCATAAGCTCCTACGAGCAGTACTTC
CDR3 protein: CASSLGVISSYEQYF

J gene: TRBJ1-3
D gene: -
clone size: -
V gene: TRBV5-1
CDR3 DNA: TGCGCCAGCAGCTTGGTCGGGGAATGGGGAAACACCATATATTTT
CDR3 protein: CASSLVGEWGNTIYF

J gene: TRBJ2-2
D gene: TRBD1
clone size: -
V gene: TRBV7-3
CDR3 DNA: TGTGCCAGCTCGACAGGGGATAACACCGGGGAGCTGTTTTTT
CDR3 protein: CASSTGDNTGELFF

J gene: TRBJ2-3
D gene: -
clone size: -
V gene: TRBV7-6
CDR3 DNA: TGTGCCAGCAGCACCGACCCCGGCCGAACAGGTGTAACAGATACGCAGTATTTT
CDR3 protein: CASSTDPGRTGVTDTQYF

J gene: TRBJ2-1
D gene: -
clone size: -
V gene: TRBV5-1
CDR3 DNA: TGCGCCAGCAGCCCTGATCGACGTCCCCGGGATGAGCAGTTCTTC
CDR3 protein: CASSPDRRPRDEQFF

J gene: TRBJ1-1
D gene: -
clone size: once
V gene: TRBV4-1
CDR3 DNA: TGCGCCAGCAGCCAAGGGATGAGAGGAAGGAACACTGAAGCTTTCTTT
CDR3 protein: CASSQGMRGRNTEAFF

J gene: TRBJ2-1
D gene: TRBD2
clone size: -
V gene: TRBV18
CDR3 DNA: TGTGCCAGCTCACCGAATAGCGGGGGGGAGTCCAATGAGCAGTTCTTC
CDR3 protein: CASSPNSGGESNEQFF

J gene: TRBJ1-1
D gene: TRBD1
clone size: -
V gene: TRBV14
CDR3 DNA: TGTGCCAGCAGCCTCAGGACAGGGCGGGACACTGAAGCTTTCTTT
CDR3 protein: CASSLRTGRDTEAFF

J gene: TRBJ2-5
D gene: -
clone size: -
V gene: TRBV2
CDR3 DNA: TGTGCCAGCAAAGCTCAAGAGACCCAGTACTTC
CDR3 protein: CASKAQETQYF

J gene: TRBJ2-3
D gene: TRBD2
clone size: -
V gene: TRBV6-4
CDR3 DNA: TGTGCCAGCAGTCCCCACAGCGGGGGCCTCACAGATACGCAGTATTTT
CDR3 protein: CASSPHSGGLTDTQYF

J gene: TRBJ2-2
D gene: -
clone size: -
V gene: TRBV27
CDR3 DNA: TGTGCCAGCAGTTTAGGCAGCACCGGGGAGCTGTTTTTT
CDR3 protein: CASSLGSTGELFF

J gene: TRBJ2-5
D gene: TRBD2
clone size: -
V gene: TRBV19
CDR3 DNA: TGTGCCAGTAGCCGACTAGCGGGGGGCGGAGAGACCCAGTACTTC
CDR3 protein: CASSRLAGGGETQYF

J gene: TRBJ1-1
D gene: -
clone size: -
V gene: TRBV19
CDR3 DNA: TGTGCCAGTAGCCTACAGGGTGGGAACACTGAAGCTTTCTTT
CDR3 protein: CASSLQGGNTEAFF

J gene: TRBJ2-3
D gene: -
clone size: -
V gene: TRBV7-3
CDR3 DNA: TGTGCCAGCAGCCCGAGAGCGGAGACTAGCACAGATACGCAGTATTTT
CDR3 protein: CASSPRAETSTDTQYF

J gene: TRBJ2-4
D gene: TRBD1
clone size: -
V gene: TRBV7-9
CDR3 DNA: TGTGCCAGCAGCTTAGCGGCAGCCCGGGACAGATATAGCAAAAACATTCAGTACTTC
CDR3 protein: CASSLAAARDRYSKNIQYF

J gene: TRBJ1-2
D gene: -
clone size: -
V gene: TRBV5-1
CDR3 DNA: TGCGCCAGCAGCGCCCAGAGGGTCCGCTACACCTTC
CDR3 protein: CASSAQRVRYTF

J gene: TRBJ2-1
D gene: TRBD2
clone size: -
V gene: TRBV7-3
CDR3 DNA: TGTGCCAGCAGCTTAAAGAGCGGGGGGGTTAGTGAGCAGTTCTTC
CDR3 protein: CASSLKSGGVSEQFF

J gene: TRBJ1-4
D gene: TRBD1
clone size: -
V gene: TRBV4-2
CDR3 DNA: TGTGCCAGCAGCCAAGAGGGGGGGACAGGGGCCGGGAAAATTAATGAAAAACTGTTTTTT
CDR3 protein: CASSQEGGTGAGKINEKLFF

J gene: TRBJ1-6
D gene: -
clone size: once
V gene: TRBV4-2
CDR3 DNA: TGTGCCAGCAGCCAAGAAGAGCGTTCACCCCTCCACTTT
CDR3 protein: CASSQEERSPLHF

J gene: TRBJ1-3
D gene: -
clone size: -
V gene: TRBV5-4
CDR3 DNA: TGTGCCAGCGGTAAAACAGGTTCTGGAAACACCATATATTTT
CDR3 protein: CASGKTGSGNTIYF

J gene: TRBJ2-1
D gene: -
clone size: -
V gene: TRBV14
CDR3 DNA: TGTGCCAGCAGCCAAGATCAGGCAATCAGCTCCTACAATGAGCAGTTCTTC
CDR3 protein: CASSQDQAISSYNEQFF

J gene: TRBJ2-1
D gene: TRBD2
clone size: -
V gene: TRBV10-3
CDR3 DNA: TGTGCCATCAGTGAGTACGGCGGGGGGGCGGTCTACAATGAGCAGTTCTTC
CDR3 protein: CAISEYGGGAVYNEQFF

J gene: TRBJ1-6
D gene: -
clone size: -
V gene: TRBV30
CDR3 DNA: TGTGCCTGGAGCGAGAATTCACCCCTCCACTTT
CDR3 protein: CAWSENSPLHF

J gene: TRBJ1-3
D gene: -
clone size: -
V gene: TRBV11-2
CDR3 DNA: TGTGCCAGCAGGACTCAGGGATTTCCCTCTGGAAACACCATATATTTT
CDR3 protein: CASRTQGFPSGNTIYF

J gene: TRBJ1-3
D gene: -
clone size: many
V gene: TRBV9
CDR3 DNA: TGTGCCAGCAGCCCGCGAGGGAGCAGGGGAAGTGCTGGAAACACCATATATTTT
CDR3 protein: CASSPRGSRGSAGNTIYF

J gene: TRBJ2-4
D gene: -
clone size: -
V gene: TRBV4-1
CDR3 DNA: TGCGCCAGCAGCCAGCTGACAGTAAACATTCAGTACTTC
CDR3 protein: CASSQLTVNIQYF

J gene: TRBJ1-3
D gene: -
clone size: -
V gene: TRBV7-9
CDR3 DNA: TGTGCCAGCAGCTTCGGTGGAAACACCATATATTTT
CDR3 protein: CASSFGGNTIYF

J gene: TRBJ2-5
D gene: -
clone size: once
V gene: TRBV5-6
CDR3 DNA: TGTGCCAGCAGCTTAGGGAAGGGGGTCCAAGAGACCCAGTACTTC
CDR3 protein: CASSLGKGVQETQYF

J gene: TRBJ1-3
D gene: TRBD1
clone size: -
V gene: TRBV29-1
CDR3 DNA: TGCAGCGTTTCCGGGACAGGGGGAGGAAACACCATATATTTT
CDR3 protein: CSVSGTGGGNTIYF

J gene: TRBJ1-5
D gene: -
clone size: -
V gene: TRBV2
CDR3 DNA: TGTGCCAGCAGTGAAGATGAGGGAGCGAGCAATCAGCCCCAGCATTTT
CDR3 protein: CASSEDEGASNQPQHF

J gene: TRBJ1-2
D gene: -
clone size: -
V gene: TRBV28
CDR3 DNA: TGTGCCAGCAGTCCTTCTCGGGCCGGACAGAGTGGCTACACCTTC
CDR3 protein: CASSPSRAGQSGYTF

J gene: TRBJ1-2
D gene: TRBD1
clone size: -
V gene: TRBV7-9
CDR3 DNA: TGTGCCAGCAGTGGACAGGGACACTATGGCTACACCTTC
CDR3 protein: CASSGQGHYGYTF

J gene: TRBJ1-2
D gene: -
clone size: -
V gene: TRBV3-1/TRBV3-2
CDR3 DNA: TGTGCCAGCAGCGCCTCGGACAGAAAGCGGGGCTACACCTTC
CDR3 protein: CASSASDRKRGYTF

J gene: TRBJ2-3
D gene: TRBD2
clone size: few
V gene: TRBV7-3
CDR3 DNA: TGTGCCAGCAGCTCCCTAGCGGGGGCCACAGATACGCAGTATTTT
CDR3 protein: CASSSLAGATDTQYF

J gene: TRBJ2-7
D gene: -
clone size: -
V gene: TRBV11-2
CDR3 DNA: TGTGCCAGCAGCTTAGAGCAGGGCTACGAGCAGTACTTC
CDR3 protein: CASSLEQGYEQYF

J gene: TRBJ1-5
D gene: TRBD1
clone size: few
V gene: TRBV9
CDR3 DNA: TGTGCCAGCAGCGACGAGGACAGGGGGCTCAATCAGCCCCAGCATTTT
CDR3 protein: CASSDEDRGLNQPQHF

J gene: TRBJ2-7
D gene: -
clone size: -
V gene: TRBV12-3/TRBV12-4
CDR3 DNA: TGTGCCAGCAGTTTCTTCTGGCCCCATGGGCAGTACTTC
CDR3 protein: CASSFFWPHGQYF

J gene: TRBJ1-1
D gene: TRBD1
clone size: once
V gene: TRBV9
CDR3 DNA: TGTGCCAGCAGCAGCAGGGACAGGCCCCTCCTGAACACTGAAGCTTTCTTT
CDR3 protein: CASSSRDRPLLNTEAFF

J gene: TRBJ2-3
D gene: TRBD1
clone size: once
V gene: TRBV5-6
CDR3 DNA: TGTGCCAGCAGCCGACAGGGGGCGAGCACAGATACGCAGTATTTT
CDR3 protein: CASSRQGASTDTQYF

J gene: TRBJ2-2
D gene: TRBD2
clone size: few
V gene: TRBV5-4
CDR3 DNA: TGTGCCAGCAGCCCGGCGGGGGGCACCGGGGAGCTGTTTTTT
CDR3 protein: CASSPAGGTGELFF

J gene: TRBJ1-1
D gene: -
clone size: few
V gene: TRBV19
CDR3 DNA: TGTGCCAGTAGTATAATGAGGAACACTGAAGCTTTCTTT
CDR3 protein: CASSIMRNTEAFF

J gene: TRBJ1-5
D gene: TRBD1
clone size: -
V gene: TRBV25-1
CDR3 DNA: TGTGCCAGCAGGGCGACAGGGAGATATCAGCCCCAGCATTTT
CDR3 protein: CASRATGRYQPQHF

J gene: TRBJ2-7
D gene: -
clone size: -
V gene: TRBV24-1
CDR3 DNA: TGTGCCACCAGTGAGTCAGGGGCTTTCTACGAGCAGTACTTC
CDR3 protein: CATSESGAFYEQYF

J gene: TRBJ1-4
D gene: TRBD1
clone size: -
V gene: TRBV6-5
CDR3 DNA: TGTGCCAGCAGTTATTCCCCCCGGGACAGCCATGAAAAACTGTTTTTT
CDR3 protein: CASSYSPRDSHEKLFF

J gene: TRBJ1-1
D gene: -
clone size: -
V gene: TRBV27
CDR3 DNA: TGTGCCAGCCAAAAGGACGGACTGAATGAAGCTTTCTTT
CDR3 protein: CASQKDGLNEAFF

J gene: TRBJ2-6
D gene: TRBD1
clone size: -
V gene: TRBV9
CDR3 DNA: TGTGCCAGCAGCACCTACAGGGGGCGCTTGACTGGGGCCAACGTCCTGACTTTC
CDR3 protein: CASSTYRGRLTGANVLTF

J gene: TRBJ1-1
D gene: TRBD1
clone size: -
V gene: TRBV27
CDR3 DNA: TGTGCCAGCAGTTTACTCGGACAGGGTGGAACTGAAGCTTTCTTT
CDR3 protein: CASSLLGQGGTEAFF

J gene: TRBJ2-7
D gene: -
clone size: -
V gene: TRBV6-5
CDR3 DNA: TGTGCCAGCAGGGGATCGGGAAGCCGATACGAGCAGTACTTC
CDR3 protein: CASRGSGSRYEQYF

J gene: TRBJ1-5
D gene: -
clone size: -
V gene: TRBV19
CDR3 DNA: TGTGCCAGTCATCTCGGTTACAGGGATCAGCCCCAGCATTTT
CDR3 protein: CASHLGYRDQPQHF

J gene: TRBJ2-1
D gene: -
clone size: once
V gene: TRBV25-1
CDR3 DNA: TGTGCCAGCAGTGAGGCGGGACCCATAGGGGAGCAGTTCTTC
CDR3 protein: CASSEAGPIGEQFF

J gene: TRBJ2-1
D gene: TRBD2
clone size: -
V gene: TRBV7-2
CDR3 DNA: TGTGCCAGCAGCTGGAGCGGGGTTTCCTACAATGAGCAGTTCTTC
CDR3 protein: CASSWSGVSYNEQFF

J gene: TRBJ1-4
D gene: -
clone size: -
V gene: TRBV28
CDR3 DNA: TGTGCCAGCAGTTTGGGGGGCGGGAGGAATGAAAAACTGTTTTTT
CDR3 protein: CASSLGGGRNEKLFF